The rows below give T cell receptor beta chains drawn from one sample of a study of blood T cell repertoires in COVID-19. Produced via immunoSEQ multiplex PCR; TCRdb's table is partial and in-frame only. The table records under 150,000 clones, around 83% of them present only once. The sequenced material came from peripheral blood. The receptor source for this set is a man aged 35 to 55 with active or convalescent COVID-19. The conserved cysteine and the conserved F or W are not part of the CDR3 here. Fields, in order: V gene, D gene, J gene, clone size, CDR3 protein. A D gene is named only where the DNA matches it firmly. Part of the rows lack a size; the others show once, few, many or a class for expanded clones.

TRBV2	NA	TRBJ1-3	NA	ASNTQGSGNTIY
TRBV19	NA	TRBJ2-6	NA	ASSIRASGANVLT
TRBV6-5	TRBD1	TRBJ2-2	NA	ASTGQGGGELF
TRBV3-1/TRBV3-2	TRBD1	TRBJ1-6	once	ASSQDRDRGSYNSPLH
TRBV11-1	TRBD1	TRBJ2-7	NA	ASSLAMGQGGYEQY
TRBV3-1/TRBV3-2	TRBD1	TRBJ1-4	NA	ASSRRGSDEKLF
TRBV18	TRBD2	TRBJ2-2	NA	ASSPGLAGNGELF
TRBV9	NA	TRBJ2-5	NA	ASSVEGHGTQY
TRBV4-2	TRBD1	TRBJ1-2	few	ASSPTGTADEGYT
TRBV18	NA	TRBJ2-2	NA	ASSPSSRTGELF
TRBV19	TRBD1	TRBJ1-1	NA	ASSKGAGVVTEAF
TRBV5-4	TRBD1	TRBJ1-4	NA	ASSLDRGNEKLF
TRBV6-5	TRBD2	TRBJ2-7	NA	ASRRGLAGIYEQY
TRBV6-5	NA	TRBJ2-1	NA	ASRQHTGSNEQF
TRBV11-2	TRBD2	TRBJ2-2	few	ASRGLSGADTGELF
TRBV7-2	TRBD1	TRBJ2-7	NA	ASSYQTGGAYEQY
TRBV6-5	TRBD2	TRBJ2-7	NA	ASSYAGGSYEQY
TRBV12-3/TRBV12-4	NA	TRBJ1-5	NA	ASSFGDQPQH
TRBV29-1	TRBD1	TRBJ2-1	NA	SGGTAYNEQF
TRBV6-5	NA	TRBJ1-1	NA	ASIQNRAF
TRBV30	TRBD2	TRBJ2-5	once	ARDGAGVFFERETQY
TRBV6-5	NA	TRBJ1-5	NA	ASSYAGVGQPQH
TRBV6-1	NA	TRBJ1-2	NA	ASSEWDSEYGYT
TRBV29-1	TRBD1	TRBJ2-7	medium-sized	SVELRGQGDYEQY
TRBV18	TRBD1	TRBJ2-1	NA	ASSPPGTGGRNEQF
TRBV9	NA	TRBJ1-6	NA	ASSVAVYNSPLH
TRBV29-1	TRBD1	TRBJ2-4	NA	SVLTGSKNIQY
TRBV7-9	NA	TRBJ1-4	NA	ASSPKSGTDEKLF
TRBV27	NA	TRBJ1-5	NA	ASSKAHQPQH
TRBV6-5	NA	TRBJ1-2	NA	ASSSVPPVNYGYT
TRBV3-1/TRBV3-2	TRBD1	TRBJ1-6	NA	ASSPTLTGAASSPLH
TRBV10-3	TRBD2	TRBJ2-1	NA	AISSGTSEF
TRBV3-1/TRBV3-2	NA	TRBJ2-1	NA	ASSQGDSHNEQF
TRBV7-3	NA	TRBJ1-6	NA	ASSTSDRSNSPLH
TRBV10-3	NA	TRBJ2-7	NA	AISDPGGTYEQY